These 22 T cell receptor beta chains were all obtained from the same sample, sequenced in a study of CD8 T cells in Susac syndrome. Random hexamers were used to reverse transcribe an amount of roughly 0.5 to 1 ug RNA. TCRdb re-derived calls from the immunoSEQ multiplex PCR reads in MiXCR, one entry per CDR3 protein. The table lists 300,000 or so distinct CDR3 sequences, roughly nine tenths of them singletons. The sample taken for sequencing was CD4+ T cells from PBMCs. All receptors come from a human donor with multiple sclerosis.

The genes are TRBV20-1 and TRBJ1-4; D is uncertain. With 6 bases removed from V and 3 bases from J, the gap between germline ends came to 8 bases. The CDR3 is 12 amino acids. The germline V gene has CDR1 DFQATT and CDR2 SNEGSKA (reference sequence). The CDR3 protein is CSASRPNEKLFF. CDR3 nucleotides: TGCAGTGCAAGCAGACCTAATGAAAAACTGTTTTTT.

The chain employs TRBV5-4 and TRBJ2-1; no reliable D call. CDR3 length: 12 residues. V shed 3 bases and J shed 6 bases, with 7 bases lying between them. Germline loops: CDR1 SGHNT, CDR2 YYREEE (reference sequence). The CDR3 sequence is CASSSLSNEQFF. The CDR3 DNA follows: TGTGCCAGCAGCTCCCTGAGCAATGAGCAGTTCTTC.

The chain links TRBV29-1 to TRBJ1-5; 10 nucleotides line up with TRBD1. Looked up from germline, CDR1 is SQVTM and CDR2 is ANQGSEA. The trim removed 4 bases at V and 2 bases at J, leaving 8 bases unmatched. This CDR3 spans 16 amino acids. CDR3 protein: CSVVDSGTGGNQPQHF. The CDR3 nucleotides read TGCAGCGTTGTAGATTCGGGGACAGGGGGCAATCAGCCCCAGCATTTT. The whole variable domain, remainder taken from reference TRBV29-1 and TRBJ1-5, is SAVISQKPSRDICQRGTSLTIQCQVDSQVTMMFWYRQQPGQSLTLIATANQGSEATYESGFVIDKFPISRPNLTFSTLTVSNMSPEDSSIYLCSVVDSGTGGNQPQHFGDGTRLSIL.

Points on this clonotype: Mismatch with germline at one junction end may stem from a read error. This chain joins TRBV7-8 and TRBJ2-5, with D possibly TRBD2 on 6 matching bases. Germline V lookup: CDR1 SGHVS, CDR2 FQNEAQ. The CDR3 consists of 14 residues. The CDR3 reads CASSLGEIAETQYF. The CDR3 coding sequence is TGTGCCAGCAGCTTAGGAGAAATAGCGGAGACACAGTACTTC.

V and J are TRBV7-9 and TRBJ1-2; no firm D call. CDR1 SEHNR and CDR2 FQNEAQ come from the germline V gene (reference sequence). The CDR3 runs to 15 residues. Trimming cost V 5 bases and J 2 bases, with 15 bases left between them. CDR3: CASSLGPTGNYGYTF. The CDR3 nucleotides read TGTGCCAGCAGCCTGGGCCCGACGGGGAACTATGGCTACACCTTC.

V and J are TRBV5-1 and TRBJ2-1; D uncertain. The V end was cut by 0 bases, the J end by 8 bases, with 15 bases between. The CDR3 sequence is 15 residues long. From germline, CDR1 is SGHRS and CDR2 YFSETQ. The CDR3 sequence: CASSLDSVGIDEQFF. In DNA, the CDR3 is TGCGCCAGCAGCTTGGACTCTGTTGGCATCGATGAGCAGTTCTTC.

This clonotype was seen a single time. CDR3 loop: CSARDGGWRTYEQYF. In DNA, the CDR3 is TGCAGTGCTAGAGACGGGGGGTGGAGGACCTACGAGCAGTACTTC. This sequence joins TRBV20-1 and TRBJ2-7, with 7 bases that match TRBD2. This CDR3 is 15 amino acids long. With V trimmed by 0 bases and J by 2 bases, 7 bases remained unmatched. Per the germline V gene, CDR1 is DFQATT and CDR2 is SNEGSKA (reference sequence).

The chain uses TRBV2 and TRBJ2-3; D is undetermined. The CDR3 extends over 14 amino acids. Trimming shortened V by 6 bases and J by 0 bases, and 10 bases separated the two germline ends. The germline CDR1 and CDR2 sequences are SNHLY and FYNNEI. The CDR3 protein is CASRLPSSTDTQYF. In DNA, the CDR3 is TGTGCCAGCAGGTTGCCTTCTAGCACAGATACGCAGTATTTT.

The CDR3 sequence: CASSLELAKNIQYF. As DNA, the CDR3 is TGTGCCAGCAGCTTAGAGCTAGCCAAAAACATTCAGTACTTC. The chain combines TRBV7-9 with TRBJ2-4, with D hard to call. The V end was cut by 1 base, the J end by 0 bases, with 4 bases between. CDR3 length: 14 amino acids. In germline, CDR1 is SEHNR, CDR2 FQNEAQ (reference sequence).

The chain employs TRBV6-6 and TRBJ2-7; D is uncertain. CDR3 length: 14 amino acids. V dropped 0 bases and J dropped 3 bases, with 9 bases sitting between them. CDR1 and CDR2 (germline): MNHNY, SVGAGI (reference sequence). The CDR3 DNA sequence: TGTGCCAGCAGTTACTCCCCCGACAACTACGAGCAGTACTTC. This gives the protein CASSYSPDNYEQYF.

The V and J genes are TRBV6-1 and TRBJ2-7, with 9 bases identical to TRBD1. After removal of 6 bases from V and 0 bases from J, the junction contained 9 bases not matched to a gene. Germline V gene lookup returns CDR1 MNHNS and CDR2 SASEGT. There are 16 residues in the CDR3. The CDR3: CASSPGTGSSSYEQYF. CDR3 sequence (DNA): TGTGCCAGCAGCCCCGGGACAGGGTCCTCCTCCTACGAGCAGTACTTC.

The V gene is TRBV3-1, the J gene TRBJ2-7; TRBD2 aligns across 8 bases. The V gene end was trimmed by 1 base and the J gene end by 1 base; junction bases not matched to a gene: 3. Germline CDR1 reads LGHDT; CDR2 reads YNNKEL (reference sequence). CDR3 length equals 15 residues. The CDR3 region is CASSQAQRGSYEQYF. Here the CDR3 DNA reads TGTGCCAGCAGCCAAGCACAGCGGGGGTCCTACGAGCAGTACTTC.

Only one count was recorded for this clonotype. The CDR3 region is CSAHSRNTDTQYF. The CDR3, as DNA: TGCAGTGCTCACTCCCGAAATACAGATACGCAGTATTTT. The chain couples TRBV20-1 to TRBJ2-3; D unclear. The CDR3 loop spans 13 amino acids. With 5 bases removed from V and 3 bases from J, the gap between germline ends came to 12 bases. Per the germline V gene, CDR1 is DFQATT and CDR2 is SNEGSKA (reference sequence).

The chain has TRBV30 and TRBJ1-1, with D possibly TRBD1 on 6 matching bases. This CDR3 is 17 amino acids long. The V and J ends lost 2 bases and 2 bases respectively, with 21 bases between them. Germline V gives CDR1 GTSNPN, CDR2 SVGIG (reference sequence). The chain's CDR3 is CAWSNPSWYRVNTEAFF. CDR3 bases: TGTGCCTGGAGTAACCCCAGTTGGTACAGGGTTAACACTGAAGCTTTCTTT.

The chain couples TRBV7-2 to TRBJ2-2, with 9 bases fitting TRBD2. Germline assignment: CDR1 SGHTA and CDR2 FQGNSA. With 3 bases clipped from V and 7 bases from J, the junction kept 6 bases outside the gene matches. This CDR3 spans 15 amino acids. The CDR3 DNA follows: TGTGCCAGCAGCTTCTGGACTAGCGCCCTCGGGGAGCTGTTTTTT. It codes for CASSFWTSALGELFF.

J is TRBJ2-1 and V is TRBV9; D uncertain. V was shortened by 0 bases and J by 3 bases, with 10 bases between the two germline ends. CDR1 and CDR2 from the germline V gene are SGDLS and YYNGEE. The length of the CDR3 is 15 residues. The CDR3 spells CASSVGPTLYNEQFF. The CDR3, as DNA: TGTGCCAGCAGCGTAGGCCCGACACTCTACAATGAGCAGTTCTTC.

V usage is TRBV29-1 and J usage is TRBJ1-1; TRBD1 agrees at 7 bases. The CDR3 is made up of 14 amino acids. Per the germline V gene, CDR1 is SQVTM and CDR2 is ANQGSEA. The J segment lost 7 bases and the V segment lost 1 base, leaving 9 bases of the junction unmatched. The DNA for the CDR3 is TGCAGCGTTGAAGGGGCACAGGGGAGAAATGAAGCTTTCTTT. This sequence encodes CSVEGAQGRNEAFF.

The chain links TRBV9 to TRBJ1-1; D is ambiguous. CDR1 is SGDLS, CDR2 YYNGEE, per germline. This CDR3 has 15 amino acids. The V end lost 1 base, the J end lost 4 bases, and 14 bases lay between the germline ends. The CDR3 sequence: CASSVTSARGTEAFF. Written as DNA, the CDR3 is TGTGCCAGCAGCGTAACCAGCGCGCGGGGCACTGAAGCTTTCTTT.

The CDR3, as DNA: TGTGCCTGGCAGCAGGGGGACAATTCACCCCTCCACTTT. Translating gives CAWQQGDNSPLHF. V is TRBV30 and J is TRBJ1-6, with 7 bases that match TRBD1. This CDR3 is 13 amino acids long. V trimming: 5 bases; J trimming: 7 bases; junction bases outside the gene matches: 5. Germline V lookup: CDR1 GTSNPN, CDR2 SVGIG (reference sequence). Looking up the rest from reference TRBV30 and TRBJ1-6 gives the full variable domain: SQTIHQWPATLVQPVGSPLSLECTVEGTSNPNLYWYRQAAGRGLQLLFYSVGIGQISSEVPQNLSASRPQDRQFILSSKKLLLSDSGFYLCAWQQGDNSPLHFGNGTRLTVT.

The rearrangement uses TRBV29-1 and TRBJ2-1; 8 bases align to TRBD2. The CDR3 contains 13 residues. The junction had 4 bases not matched to a gene; V was cut back by 4 bases and J by 5 bases. Germline CDR1 reads SQVTM; CDR2 reads ANQGSEA. The CDR3 DNA reads as TGCAGCGTTGCACGGGGGGGGGACAATGAGCAGTTCTTC. Translating it yields CSVARGGDNEQFF.

V and J are TRBV4-1 and TRBJ2-1; 8 bases match TRBD1. The ends lost 4 bases at V and 4 bases at J; junction bases unmatched: 9. CDR1 is MGHRA and CDR2 is YSYEKL in the germline V gene. The CDR3 runs to 16 residues. CDR3 protein: CASSRSGGSGYNEQFF. The CDR3 DNA reads as TGCGCCAGCAGCCGGTCAGGGGGCTCGGGATACAATGAGCAGTTCTTC.

A single count supports this clonotype. The chain recombines TRBV7-2 with TRBJ2-7; 9 positions match TRBD1. Unmatched junction bases numbered 9, after V lost 5 bases and J lost 4 bases. The CDR3 consists of 15 residues. Germline V CDR1 and CDR2: SGHTA, FQGNSA. The CDR3 sequence: CASSHTGTGPYEQYF. Here the CDR3 DNA reads TGTGCCAGCAGCCACACCGGGACAGGGCCGTACGAGCAGTACTTC.